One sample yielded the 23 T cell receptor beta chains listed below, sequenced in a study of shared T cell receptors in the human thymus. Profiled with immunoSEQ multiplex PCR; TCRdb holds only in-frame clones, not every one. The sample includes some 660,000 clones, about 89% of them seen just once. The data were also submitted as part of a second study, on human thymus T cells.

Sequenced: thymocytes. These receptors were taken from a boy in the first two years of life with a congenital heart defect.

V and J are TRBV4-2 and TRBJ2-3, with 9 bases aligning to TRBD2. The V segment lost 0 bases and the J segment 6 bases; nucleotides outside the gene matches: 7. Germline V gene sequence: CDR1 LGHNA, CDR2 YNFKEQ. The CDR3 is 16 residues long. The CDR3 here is CASSQDFAGGPDTQYF. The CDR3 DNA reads TGTGCCAGCAGCCAAGATTTTGCGGGGGGGCCCGATACGCAGTATTTT.

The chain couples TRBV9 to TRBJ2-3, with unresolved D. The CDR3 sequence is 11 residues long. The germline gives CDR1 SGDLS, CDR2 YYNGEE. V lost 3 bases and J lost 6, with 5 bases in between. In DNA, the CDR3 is TGTGCCAGCAGCGCCGTGGATACGCAGTATTTT. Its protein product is CASSAVDTQYF.

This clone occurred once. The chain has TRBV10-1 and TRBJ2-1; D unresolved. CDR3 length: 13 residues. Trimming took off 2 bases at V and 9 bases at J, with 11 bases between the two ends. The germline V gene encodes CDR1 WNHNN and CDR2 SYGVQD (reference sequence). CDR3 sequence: CASSEEVETEQFF. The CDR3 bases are TGCGCCAGCAGTGAGGAGGTAGAAACTGAGCAGTTCTTC.

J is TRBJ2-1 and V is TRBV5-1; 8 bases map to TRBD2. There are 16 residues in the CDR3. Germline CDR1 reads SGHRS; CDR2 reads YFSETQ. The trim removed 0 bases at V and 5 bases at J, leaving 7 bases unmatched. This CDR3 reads CASSLARRGLDNEQFF. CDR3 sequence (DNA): TGCGCCAGCAGCTTGGCCCGGCGGGGACTAGACAATGAGCAGTTCTTC.

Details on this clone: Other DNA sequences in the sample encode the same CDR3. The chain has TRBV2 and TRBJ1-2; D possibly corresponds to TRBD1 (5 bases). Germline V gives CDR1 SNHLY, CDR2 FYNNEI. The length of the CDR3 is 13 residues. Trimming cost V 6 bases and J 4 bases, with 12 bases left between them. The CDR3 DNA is TGTGCCAGCAGGGGGACTGGAGGCTATGGCTACACCTTC. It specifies CASRGTGGYGYTF.

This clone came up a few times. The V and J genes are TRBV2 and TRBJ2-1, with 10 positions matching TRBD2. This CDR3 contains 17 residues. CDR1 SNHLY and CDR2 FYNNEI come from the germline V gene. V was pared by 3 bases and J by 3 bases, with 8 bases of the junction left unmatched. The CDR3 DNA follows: TGTGCCAGCAGTGAGCGTCCACCTAGCGGGGGCTACAATGAGCAGTTCTTC. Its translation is CASSERPPSGGYNEQFF.

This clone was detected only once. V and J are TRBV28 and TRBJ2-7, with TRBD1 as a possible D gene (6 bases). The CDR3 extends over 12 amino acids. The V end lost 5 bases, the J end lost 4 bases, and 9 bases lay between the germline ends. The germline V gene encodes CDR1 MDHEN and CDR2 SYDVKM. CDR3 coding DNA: TGTGCCAGCAGTACGGACAGTTACGAGCAGTACTTC. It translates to CASSTDSYEQYF.

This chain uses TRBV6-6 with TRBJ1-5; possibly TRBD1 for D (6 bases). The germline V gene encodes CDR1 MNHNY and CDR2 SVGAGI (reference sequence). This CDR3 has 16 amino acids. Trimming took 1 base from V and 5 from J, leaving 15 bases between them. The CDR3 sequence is CASSYYAGVRHQPQHF. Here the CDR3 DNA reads TGTGCCAGCAGTTACTATGCAGGGGTGAGGCATCAGCCCCAGCATTTT.

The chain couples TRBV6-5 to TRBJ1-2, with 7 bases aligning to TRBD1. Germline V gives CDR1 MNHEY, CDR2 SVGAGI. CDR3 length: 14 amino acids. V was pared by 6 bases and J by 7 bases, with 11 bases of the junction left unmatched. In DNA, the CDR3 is TGTGCCAGCAGCCCTACAGGGGTAGGGGGTGGCTACACCTTC. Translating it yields CASSPTGVGGGYTF.

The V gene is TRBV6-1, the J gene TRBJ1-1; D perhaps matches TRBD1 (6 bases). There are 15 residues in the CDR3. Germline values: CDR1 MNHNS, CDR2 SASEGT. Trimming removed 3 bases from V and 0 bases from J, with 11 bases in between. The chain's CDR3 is CASSEDSNMNTEAFF. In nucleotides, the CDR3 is TGTGCCAGCAGTGAGGACAGCAACATGAACACTGAAGCTTTCTTT.

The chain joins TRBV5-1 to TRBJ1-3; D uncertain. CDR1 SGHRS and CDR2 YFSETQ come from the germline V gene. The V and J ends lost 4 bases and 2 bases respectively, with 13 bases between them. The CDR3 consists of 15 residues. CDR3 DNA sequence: TGCGCCAGCAGCGCGGGAAGGAAGGCTGGAAACACCATATATTTT. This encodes CASSAGRKAGNTIYF.

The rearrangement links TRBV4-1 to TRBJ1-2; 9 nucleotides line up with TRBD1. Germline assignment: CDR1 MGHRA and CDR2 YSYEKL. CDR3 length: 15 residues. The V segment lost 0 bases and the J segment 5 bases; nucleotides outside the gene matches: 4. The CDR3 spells CASSQDTGGAYGYTF. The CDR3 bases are TGCGCCAGCAGCCAAGACACAGGGGGCGCGTATGGCTACACCTTC.

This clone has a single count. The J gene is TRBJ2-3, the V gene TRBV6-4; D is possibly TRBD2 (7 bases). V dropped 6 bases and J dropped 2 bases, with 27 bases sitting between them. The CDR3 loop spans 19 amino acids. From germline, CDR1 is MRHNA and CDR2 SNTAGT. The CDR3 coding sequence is TGTGCCAGCAGGGGCTGGTGGGCGGGGGCCACCCCGGACACAGATACGCAGTATTTT. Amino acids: CASRGWWAGATPDTDTQYF.

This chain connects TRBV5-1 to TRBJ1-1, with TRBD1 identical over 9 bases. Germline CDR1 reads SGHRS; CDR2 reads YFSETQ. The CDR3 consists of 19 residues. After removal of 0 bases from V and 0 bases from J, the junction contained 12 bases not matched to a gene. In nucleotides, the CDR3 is TGCGCCAGCAGCTTGGTGGAAGTCCCGGGACAGGGCATGAACACTGAAGCTTTCTTT. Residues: CASSLVEVPGQGMNTEAFF.

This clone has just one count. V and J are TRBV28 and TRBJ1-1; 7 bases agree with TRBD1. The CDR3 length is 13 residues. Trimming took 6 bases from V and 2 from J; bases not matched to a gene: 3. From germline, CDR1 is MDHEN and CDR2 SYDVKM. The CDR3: CASRGDSNTEAFF. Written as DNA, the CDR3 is TGTGCCAGCAGGGGGGACAGCAACACTGAAGCTTTCTTT.

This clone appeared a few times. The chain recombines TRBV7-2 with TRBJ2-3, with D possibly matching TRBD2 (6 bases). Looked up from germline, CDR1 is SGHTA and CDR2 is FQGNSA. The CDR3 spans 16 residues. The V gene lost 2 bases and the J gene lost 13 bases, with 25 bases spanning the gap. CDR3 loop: CASSLSGINWGDDEYF. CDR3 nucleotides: TGTGCCAGCAGCTTATCCGGGATCAATTGGGGGGACGATGAGTATTTT.

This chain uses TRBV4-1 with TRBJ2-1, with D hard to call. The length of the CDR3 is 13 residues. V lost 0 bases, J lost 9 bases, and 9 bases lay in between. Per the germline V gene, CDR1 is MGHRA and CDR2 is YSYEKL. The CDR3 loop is CASSQDISVEQFF. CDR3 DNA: TGCGCCAGCAGCCAAGACATTAGTGTTGAGCAGTTCTTC.

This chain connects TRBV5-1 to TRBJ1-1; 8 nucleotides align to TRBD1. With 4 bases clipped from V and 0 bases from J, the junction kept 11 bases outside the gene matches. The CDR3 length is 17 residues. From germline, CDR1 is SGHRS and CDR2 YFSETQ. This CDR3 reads CASSPAQGGFMNTEAFF. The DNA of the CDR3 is TGCGCCAGCAGCCCGGCACAGGGGGGTTTTATGAACACTGAAGCTTTCTTT.

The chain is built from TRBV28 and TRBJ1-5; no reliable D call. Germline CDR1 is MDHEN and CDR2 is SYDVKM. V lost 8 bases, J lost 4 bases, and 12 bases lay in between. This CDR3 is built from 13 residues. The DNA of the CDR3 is TGTGCCAGCGTTGACCAGGCAAATCAGCCCCAGCATTTT. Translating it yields CASVDQANQPQHF.

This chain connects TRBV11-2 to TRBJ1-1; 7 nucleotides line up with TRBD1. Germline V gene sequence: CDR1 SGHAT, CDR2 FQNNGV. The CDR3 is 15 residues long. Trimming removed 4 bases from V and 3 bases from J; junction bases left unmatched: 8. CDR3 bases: TGTGCCAGCAGCTCACACCAGGGACAGCACACTGAAGCTTTCTTT. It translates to CASSSHQGQHTEAFF.

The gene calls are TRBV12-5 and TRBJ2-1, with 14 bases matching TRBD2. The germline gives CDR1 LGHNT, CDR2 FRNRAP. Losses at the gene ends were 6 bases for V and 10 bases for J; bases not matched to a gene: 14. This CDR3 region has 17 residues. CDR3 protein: CASGISWGLAGVMEQFF. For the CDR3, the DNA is TGTGCTAGTGGAATTTCTTGGGGACTAGCGGGAGTAATGGAGCAGTTCTTC.

CDR3 loop: CATSRAPGQGVSGELFF. DNA of the CDR3: TGTGCCACCAGCAGAGCCCCGGGACAGGGGGTGTCCGGGGAGCTGTTTTTT. The rearrangement uses TRBV15 and TRBJ2-2, with 11 bases matching TRBD1. Trimming cost V 1 base and J 6 bases; bases outside gene matches: 7. Germline CDR1 reads LNHNV; CDR2 reads YYDKDF (reference sequence). CDR3 size: 17 residues.

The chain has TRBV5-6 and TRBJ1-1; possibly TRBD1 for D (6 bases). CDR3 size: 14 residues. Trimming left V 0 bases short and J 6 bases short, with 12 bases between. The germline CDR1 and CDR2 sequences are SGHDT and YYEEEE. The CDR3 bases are TGTGCCAGCAGCTTGGACAGGGAGTACGCTGAAGCTTTCTTT. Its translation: CASSLDREYAEAFF. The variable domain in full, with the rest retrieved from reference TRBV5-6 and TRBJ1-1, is DAGVTQSPTHLIKTRGQQVTLRCSPKSGHDTVSWYQQALGQGPQFIFQYYEEEERQRGNFPDRFSGHQFPNYSSELNVNALLLGDSALYLCASSLDREYAEAFFGQGTRLTVV.